This TCR beta chain stems from a study of blood T cell repertoires in COVID-19. At the level of the study: Whether acute or convalescent, the COVID-19 samples came from the United States, Italy and Spain.

In the authors' methods: It was from reference gene primer amplification that nucleated cell counts were estimated. Sequenced by immunoSEQ multiplex PCR; TCRdb stores in-frame clones only, minus some. The D gene and trimming were derived from the DNA, and the V and J assignments and clone size from that table. The sample yields under 500,000 clones, about 90% seen once. The CDR3 runs to 14 residues. Germline assignment: CDR1 SQVTM and CDR2 ANQGSEA. Losses at the gene ends were 4 bases for V and 0 bases for J; bases not matched to a gene: 5. Study members were between about 18 and 95 years old and lived in approximately 25 US regions. Participants had their cohort set by participant-reported clinical history.

The sequencing input was PBMCs or T cells enriched from blood (not recorded which). This chain connects TRBV29-1 to TRBJ1-1; 7 bases line up with TRBD1. The clonotype originates from a woman aged 18-29 years with acute COVID-19. CDR3 DNA: TGCAGCGTTGGAGGGACAGCCATGAACACTGAAGCTTTCTTT. This codes for CSVGGTAMNTEAFF.